These 24 T cell receptor beta chains originate from one sample sequenced in a study of regulatory T cells. Whole-study findings and limits: In CD3G deficiency, regulatory T cells had lower Shannon diversity than autologous conventional CD4+ and control regulatory cells.

The PCR used 52 TRBV and 13 TRBJ primers. The data were produced by immunoSEQ multiplex PCR, yet TCRdb's version contains in-frame clones alone and is incomplete. This sample has some 2,500 clones, with around 93% found just once. These receptors' targets are unknown. Material for sequencing was CD4+ Tregs sorted from blood. Source of these receptors: a child under 18 with CD3G deficiency.

The V call is TRBV6-5, the J call TRBJ2-7; 7 bases map to TRBD1. This CDR3 has 14 residues. Germline V CDR1 and CDR2: MNHEY, SVGAGI. J was trimmed by 6 bases and V by 6 bases; bases with no gene match: 11. Here the CDR3 reads CASSRGGSNAEQYF. CDR3 DNA sequence: TGTGCCAGCAGCCGAGGGGGCTCCAATGCCGAGCAGTACTTC.

This chain uses TRBV11-2 with TRBJ2-3; 7 positions agree with TRBD2. Germline loops: CDR1 SGHAT, CDR2 FQNNGV. With 1 base clipped from V and 8 bases from J, the junction kept 9 bases outside the gene matches. The CDR3 is 15 residues long. The CDR3 is CASSLVPSGRGTQYF. The CDR3 coding sequence is TGTGCCAGCAGCTTAGTACCTAGCGGCCGGGGTACGCAGTATTTT.

The chain links TRBV28 to TRBJ2-7, with unresolved D. This CDR3 is 15 amino acids long. From germline, CDR1 is MDHEN and CDR2 SYDVKM. The ends were cut back, 5 bases at V and 1 base at J, with 15 bases in the middle. CDR3 DNA: TGTGCCAGCAGTCCGTGGGCCAGACGATCCTACGAGCAGTACTTC. This codes for CASSPWARRSYEQYF. The full variable domain, its missing parts supplied by reference TRBV28 and TRBJ2-7, is DVKVTQSSRYLVKRTGEKVFLECVQDMDHENMFWYRQDPGLGLRLIYFSYDVKMKEKGDIPEGYSVSREKKERFSLILESASTNQTSMYLCASSPWARRSYEQYFGPGTRLTVT.

V usage is TRBV5-1 and J usage is TRBJ1-1; a weak D match, TRBD1 (5 bases). Looked up from germline, CDR1 is SGHRS and CDR2 is YFSETQ. The CDR3 sequence is 15 residues long. V lost 4 bases and J lost 6, with 19 bases in between. For the CDR3, the DNA is TGCGCCAGCAGCGCCCGACAGAGGGGAGAGGCTGAAGCTTTCTTT. Residues: CASSARQRGEAEAFF.

This clone was detected only a few times. The rearrangement links TRBV25-1 to TRBJ2-7; D ambiguous. The CDR3 loop spans 12 amino acids. Germline V CDR1 and CDR2: MGHDK, SYGVNS. V gave up 3 bases and J gave up 5 bases, with 8 bases separating them. CDR3 DNA: TGTGCCAGCAGTGATAATACCCACGAGCAGTACTTC. Translated: CASSDNTHEQYF.

This sequence joins TRBV6-1 and TRBJ1-5; perhaps TRBD1 as D (5 bases). The CDR3 has 14 residues. Germline V lookup: CDR1 MNHNS, CDR2 SASEGT. V was trimmed by 8 bases and J by 3 bases, leaving 14 bases between them. The CDR3 here is CASSYRPFNQPQHF. CDR3 in DNA: TGTGCCAGCTCCTACAGGCCCTTCAATCAGCCCCAGCATTTT.

V gene TRBV6-1 combines with J gene TRBJ1-2; unclear D gene. CDR3 size: 13 residues. The V end lost 7 bases, the J end lost 1 base, and 10 bases lay between the germline ends. The V gene's germline CDR1 is MNHNS and CDR2 SASEGT. CDR3 nucleotide sequence: TGTGCCAGCACTCCCGCGGTTAACTATGGCTACACCTTC. This sequence encodes CASTPAVNYGYTF.

The chain couples TRBV28 to TRBJ2-7, with 8 bases lining up with TRBD2. V was pared by 6 bases and J by 3 bases, with 7 bases of the junction left unmatched. Germline CDR1 and CDR2: MDHEN and SYDVKM. The length of the CDR3 is 14 residues. The CDR3 sequence: CASSGAGVSYEQYF. In DNA form, the CDR3 reads TGTGCCAGCAGCGGAGCGGGAGTAAGCTACGAGCAGTACTTC.

This rearrangement joins TRBV27 to TRBJ2-1; TRBD2 matches at 11 bases. Germline assignment: CDR1 MNHEY and CDR2 SMNVEV (reference sequence). CDR3 length: 17 amino acids. The trim removed 8 bases at V and 3 bases at J, leaving 12 bases unmatched. CDR3 protein: CASGRVAGGEIYNEQFF. In DNA, the CDR3 is TGTGCCAGCGGGAGGGTAGCGGGAGGGGAGATCTACAATGAGCAGTTCTTC.

The chain couples TRBV9 to TRBJ2-1; D tentatively fits TRBD1 or TRBD2 (5 bases each). The V gene's germline CDR1 is SGDLS and CDR2 YYNGEE. The CDR3 spans 13 residues. V lost 0 bases and J lost 10, with 11 bases in between. CDR3 loop: CASSVERGGEQFF. CDR3 bases: TGTGCCAGCAGCGTAGAGAGGGGTGGGGAGCAGTTCTTC.

V usage is TRBV9 and J usage is TRBJ2-5, with D tentatively TRBD2 (6 bases). V dropped 8 bases and J dropped 1 base, with 9 bases sitting between them. Germline CDR1 reads SGDLS; CDR2 reads YYNGEE. The CDR3 spans 12 residues. CDR3 residues: CASGGAQETQYF. The CDR3 region has the DNA TGTGCCAGTGGCGGGGCCCAAGAGACCCAGTACTTC.

The chain is built from TRBV7-9 and TRBJ2-1; 14 bases fit TRBD2. Germline V lookup: CDR1 SEHNR, CDR2 FQNEAQ (reference sequence). There are 17 residues in the CDR3. With 2 bases clipped from V and 10 bases from J, the junction kept 10 bases outside the gene matches. The CDR3: CASSLHLGLAGVGEQFF. CDR3 bases: TGTGCCAGCAGCTTACACTTGGGACTAGCGGGAGTCGGAGAGCAGTTCTTC.

The rearrangement links TRBV5-1 to TRBJ2-3, with 7 positions matching TRBD1. Germline values: CDR1 SGHRS, CDR2 YFSETQ. The CDR3 sequence is 15 residues long. V shed 0 bases, J shed 1 base, and the junction held 2 bases outside the gene matches. The CDR3 DNA follows: TGCGCCAGCAGCTTGGGACAGGGAGGCACAGATACGCAGTATTTT. It encodes CASSLGQGGTDTQYF.

The V gene is TRBV11-2, the J gene TRBJ1-1, with 7 bases identical to TRBD1. This CDR3 is 15 amino acids long. V lost 5 bases and J lost 1; bases outside the gene matches: 7. CDR1 and CDR2 from the germline V gene are SGHAT and FQNNGV. CDR3 protein: CASSVYRGKNTEAFF. The CDR3 nucleotides read TGTGCCAGCAGCGTATACAGGGGAAAGAACACTGAAGCTTTCTTT.

J is TRBJ1-2 and V is TRBV28, with 10 nucleotides matching TRBD1. V lost 6 bases, J lost 6 bases, and 7 bases stayed unmatched. The CDR3 spans 14 residues. In germline, CDR1 is MDHEN, CDR2 SYDVKM. The CDR3 sequence: CASRPPGQGHGYTF. The CDR3 DNA follows: TGTGCCAGCAGACCTCCGGGACAGGGGCATGGCTACACCTTC.

This chain links TRBV7-9 with TRBJ2-1, with D possibly TRBD1 on 5 matching bases. This CDR3 contains 13 residues. Germline CDR1 and CDR2: SEHNR and FQNEAQ (reference sequence). The V gene lost 1 base and the J gene lost 8 bases, with 9 bases spanning the gap. The CDR3 DNA reads as TGTGCCAGCAGCTTAGAAGGGGTCGATGAGCAGTTCTTC. This translates into CASSLEGVDEQFF.

This sequence joins TRBV7-9 and TRBJ2-2; 7 bases match TRBD2. Germline V gene lookup returns CDR1 SEHNR and CDR2 FQNEAQ (reference sequence). CDR3 length: 16 residues. V lost 2 bases to trimming and J lost 2 bases; unmatched junction nucleotides: 5. The CDR3 DNA reads as TGTGCCAGCAGCTTATACGGGGGGAAAAACACCGGGGAGCTGTTTTTT. Protein product: CASSLYGGKNTGELFF.

The chain's CDR3 is CASSLGLRTGELFF. The DNA of the CDR3 is TGTGCCAGCAGCTTAGGACTTCGGACCGGGGAGCTGTTTTTT. This chain joins TRBV11-2 and TRBJ2-2; D not certain. The V end lost 1 base, the J end lost 5 bases, and 8 bases lay between the germline ends. CDR1 is SGHAT, CDR2 FQNNGV, per germline. The CDR3 has 14 amino acids. Filled out from reference TRBV11-2 and TRBJ2-2, the complete variable domain reads EAGVAQSPRYKIIEKRQSVAFWCNPISGHATLYWYQQILGQGPKLLIQFQNNGVVDDSQLPKDRFSAERLKGVDSTLKIQPAKLEDSAVYLCASSLGLRTGELFFGEGSRLTVL.

The CDR3 here is CASSLGSKGKAEAFF. The CDR3 nucleotides are TGCGCCAGCAGCTTGGGGAGTAAGGGCAAGGCTGAAGCTTTCTTT. J is TRBJ1-1 and V is TRBV5-1; D gene uncertain. This CDR3 contains 15 residues. Germline lookup yields CDR1 SGHRS and CDR2 YFSETQ. V was trimmed by 0 bases and J by 6 bases, leaving 15 bases between them.

The chain has TRBV6-1 and TRBJ2-4, with 9 bases identical to TRBD1. The CDR3 loop spans 16 amino acids. In germline, CDR1 is MNHNS, CDR2 SASEGT. The V segment lost 4 bases and the J segment 2 bases; nucleotides outside the gene matches: 6. The CDR3 protein is CASSAGTGRTKNIQYF. CDR3 nucleotide sequence: TGTGCCAGCAGTGCTGGGACAGGGAGGACCAAAAACATTCAGTACTTC.

The J gene is TRBJ2-1, the V gene TRBV20-1; D not certain. Germline values: CDR1 DFQATT, CDR2 SNEGSKA (reference sequence). The CDR3 length is 11 residues. CDR3 in DNA: TGCAGCGTATCATATGGCTATGAGCAGTTCTTC. This translates into CSVSYGYEQFF.

V is TRBV28 and J is TRBJ1-2; D remains unclear. Germline V gene sequence: CDR1 MDHEN, CDR2 SYDVKM. The length of the CDR3 is 13 residues. V lost 5 bases to trimming and J lost 7 bases, with 14 bases between them. CDR3 DNA: TGTGCCAGCAGTCGGCGTGGAAGTCTTGGCTACACCTTC. This translates into CASSRRGSLGYTF.

The CDR3 here is CASSPRSNTEAFF. The CDR3, as DNA: TGTGCCAGCAGCCCCAGGTCGAACACTGAAGCTTTCTTT. The chain combines TRBV7-9 with TRBJ1-1; D is ambiguous. This CDR3 comprises 13 residues. V was shortened by 5 bases and J by 1 base, with 8 bases between the two germline ends. Germline V gene data show CDR1 as SEHNR and CDR2 as FQNEAQ (reference sequence). Looking up the rest from reference TRBV7-9 and TRBJ1-1 gives the full variable domain: DTGVSQNPRHKITKRGQNVTFRCDPISEHNRLYWYRQTLGQGPEFLTYFQNEAQLEKSRLLSDRFSAERPKGSFSTLEIQRTEQGDSAMYLCASSPRSNTEAFFGQGTRLTVV.

The J gene is TRBJ2-7, the V gene TRBV6-7; D gene ambiguous. TRBV6-7 is placed among ORFs of uncertain function. V gave up 10 bases and J gave up 4 bases, with 8 bases separating them. The CDR3 totals 10 residues. CDR3 region: CATSLYEQYF. The CDR3 DNA sequence: TGTGCCACCTCTTTGTACGAGCAGTACTTC.